The 27 T cell receptor beta chains presented below share a single source sample, sequenced in a study of regulatory T cells in long-lasting Graves disease (dated by TCRdb to the early 2020s). According to the study, the label for this sample's time point signals: persistent/refractory GD, antithyroid drugs over 5 years with positive TRAb. RNA was extracted from PBMCs in TRIzol for both TCR sequencing and RNA sequencing. Library method: multiplex PCR. Data came from an Illumina HiSeq 4000. To build TCR beta libraries, CDR3 regions were amplified by Arm-PCR using iRepertoire HTBI primers. Clones were called with MiXCR by TCRdb after fastp trimmed the public reads at Q25, and only in-frame beta chains were retained. Here each entry gathers all rows of one CDR3 protein and keeps the most common genes and DNA. The sample contains a few hundred thousand distinct CDR3 sequences, about 22% of them found a single time. The ten largest clones represent approximately 6.4% of the sample.

The specimen comprised peripheral blood mononuclear cells (PBMCs), sampled when the disease was refractory, from a patient treated with antithyroid drugs. Source of these receptors: a female donor with Graves disease.

This clonotype was counted only a few times. The chain combines TRBV10-3 with TRBJ1-5; a possible D gene is TRBD1 (5 bases). CDR1 and CDR2 from the germline V gene are ENHRY and SYGVKD. V lost 6 bases, J lost 0 bases, and 9 bases lay in between. The CDR3 is 14 amino acids. The CDR3 is CAISPGGSNQPQHF. DNA for the CDR3: TGTGCCATCAGCCCCGGGGGTAGCAATCAGCCCCAGCATTTT.

This clonotype has at least ten counts. The gene calls are TRBV9 and TRBJ2-5; no reliable D call. The CDR3 runs to 15 residues. With 2 bases removed from V and 2 bases from J, the gap between germline ends came to 13 bases. Germline V lookup: CDR1 SGDLS, CDR2 YYNGEE. CDR3 region: CASSVGSVWQETQYF. The CDR3 coding sequence is TGTGCCAGCAGCGTCGGGTCAGTTTGGCAAGAGACCCAGTACTTC.

Many counts were recorded for this clonotype. The V and J genes are TRBV27 and TRBJ2-7; maybe TRBD1 (6 bases). Between the trimmed V and J ends, which lost 4 bases and 4 bases, there was a span of 17 bases. This CDR3 is built from 15 residues. CDR1 and CDR2 from the germline V gene are MNHEY and SMNVEV (reference sequence). The CDR3 DNA is TGTGCCAGCAGTTATTATATGGGACAAGAGTACGAGCAGTACTTC. Amino acid sequence: CASSYYMGQEYEQYF.

This clonotype was counted ten times or more. The V gene is TRBV6-1, the J gene TRBJ1-1; D remains unclear. Trimming took 7 bases from V and 0 from J, leaving 9 bases between them. Germline V CDR1 and CDR2: MNHNS, SASEGT. The CDR3 has 13 residues. The CDR3 is CASTADLNTEAFF. Written as DNA, the CDR3 is TGTGCCAGCACCGCCGACTTGAACACTGAAGCTTTCTTT.

The chain is built from TRBV6-5 and TRBJ2-2, with 8 bases fitting TRBD1. Germline assignment: CDR1 MNHEY and CDR2 SVGAGI. Trimming cost V 0 bases and J 5 bases; bases outside gene matches: 2. This CDR3 has 15 amino acids. CDR3 sequence (DNA): TGTGCCAGCAGTTACTCGACAGGGGAGACCGGGGAGCTGTTTTTT. As protein: CASSYSTGETGELFF.

The rearrangement joins TRBV6-2 or TRBV6-3 to TRBJ2-4; possibly TRBD1 or TRBD2 for D (5 bases each). Trimming took 6 bases from V and 5 from J, leaving 14 bases between them. The germline V gene has CDR1 MNHEY and CDR2 SVGEGT. The CDR3 consists of 14 residues. This CDR3 reads CASRTGSGENIQYF. The CDR3 DNA sequence: TGTGCCAGCAGAACAGGCTCCGGGGAAAACATTCAGTACTTC.

This clonotype occurred many times. The chain is built from TRBV29-1 and TRBJ2-4; D might be TRBD1 (6 bases). The CDR3 spans 13 residues. CDR1 and CDR2 from the germline V gene are SQVTM and ANQGSEA. V lost 4 bases to trimming and J lost 9 bases, with 16 bases between them. For the CDR3, the DNA is TGCAGCGTTGTTCAGGACGAAGGGGGCATTCAGTACTTC. This codes for CSVVQDEGGIQYF.

Ten or more counts support this clonotype. This chain joins TRBV20-1 and TRBJ1-1; D gene unclear. Germline V gene sequence: CDR1 DFQATT, CDR2 SNEGSKA (reference sequence). The CDR3 contains 13 residues. Trimming removed 1 base at V and 8 bases at J, with 14 bases between. The chain's CDR3 is CSARVMTPGEAFF. CDR3 sequence (DNA): TGCAGTGCTAGAGTAATGACACCGGGGGAAGCTTTCTTT.

In this sample, this clonotype turned up a few times. The chain recombines TRBV7-8 with TRBJ2-2, with 9 positions matching TRBD2. Germline CDR1 is SGHVS and CDR2 is FQNEAQ. CDR3 length equals 19 residues. J gave up 1 base and V 3 bases, and 12 bases lay outside the gene matches. The CDR3 nucleotides read TGTGCCAGCAGCTTGGGGGGGCTAGCGGGGTGGAGGAACACCGGGGAGCTGTTTTTT. Its protein is CASSLGGLAGWRNTGELFF.

This clonotype occurred many times. This sequence joins TRBV28 and TRBJ1-1; D may be TRBD1 (6 bases). This CDR3 has 18 residues. The germline CDR1 and CDR2 sequences are MDHEN and SYDVKM. Trimming left V 5 bases short and J 2 bases short, with 24 bases between. In DNA, the CDR3 is TGTGCCAGCAGTAAGACAGGAGCGTCAGTAAGGAGAAACACTGAAGCTTTCTTT. As protein: CASSKTGASVRRNTEAFF.

This clonotype was counted at least ten times. The CDR3 nucleotides are TGTGCCAGCGAAAGGGTCCCGAACACTGAAGCTTTCTTT. Protein product: CASERVPNTEAFF. The V and J genes are TRBV9 and TRBJ1-1; the D is unclear. CDR1 is SGDLS, CDR2 YYNGEE, per germline. The germline V and J ends were trimmed by 7 bases and 1 base, with 11 bases remaining between them. This CDR3 spans 13 amino acids.

This clonotype appeared many times. This rearrangement joins TRBV20-1 to TRBJ1-2; D uncertain. Trimming took off 1 base at V and 8 bases at J, with 23 bases between the two ends. Germline V gene lookup returns CDR1 DFQATT and CDR2 SNEGSKA (reference sequence). The CDR3 is 16 residues long. This CDR3 reads CSARGSDQASKGGYTF. Here the CDR3 DNA reads TGCAGTGCTAGAGGTTCGGACCAGGCCTCAAAGGGAGGCTACACCTTC.

This clonotype has more than one count but fewer than ten. The CDR3 DNA follows: TGTGCCAGCAGCCAAGAGGGCGGCAGCCCCCTCCACTTT. This gives the protein CASSQEGGSPLHF. The chain employs TRBV14 and TRBJ1-6; no reliable D call. Germline CDR1 reads SGHDN; CDR2 reads FVKESK. CDR3 length equals 13 residues. Trimming removed 0 bases from V and 13 bases from J, with 10 bases in between. The whole variable domain, remainder taken from reference TRBV14 and TRBJ1-6, is EAGVTQFPSHSVIEKGQTVTLRCDPISGHDNLYWYRRVMGKEIKFLLHFVKESKQDESGMPNNRFLAERTGGTYSTLKVQPAELEDSGVYFCASSQEGGSPLHFGNGTRLTVT.

This clonotype has at least ten counts. The J gene is TRBJ1-1, the V gene TRBV20-1; TRBD1 might be the D (6 bases). This CDR3 spans 16 amino acids. The V end lost 5 bases, the J end lost 4 bases, and 23 bases lay between the germline ends. The V gene's germline CDR1 is DFQATT and CDR2 SNEGSKA (reference sequence). This chain's CDR3 is CSAPLLGAVVGTEAFF. CDR3 coding DNA: TGCAGTGCTCCACTGCTGGGGGCTGTAGTGGGCACTGAAGCTTTCTTT.

The chain recombines TRBV7-2 with TRBJ1-5; 8 bases are shared with TRBD1. The CDR3 consists of 17 residues. The ends lost 4 bases at V and 4 bases at J; junction bases unmatched: 12. Germline values: CDR1 SGHTA, CDR2 FQGNSA. CDR3 in amino acids: CASSWKGQGARNQPQHF. The DNA of the CDR3 is TGTGCCAGCAGCTGGAAGGGCCAGGGGGCTAGGAATCAGCCCCAGCATTTT.

The sample holds many counts of this clonotype. This sequence joins TRBV28 and TRBJ1-1; no clear D gene. Germline V lookup: CDR1 MDHEN, CDR2 SYDVKM. There are 14 residues in the CDR3. The V and J ends lost 5 bases and 1 base respectively, with 11 bases between them. CDR3 nucleotides: TGTGCCAGCAGTCTCGATACACCGAACACTGAAGCTTTCTTT. This translates into CASSLDTPNTEAFF.

This clonotype was detected ten times or more. The chain couples TRBV11-2 to TRBJ1-3; 9 bases match TRBD1. From germline, CDR1 is SGHAT and CDR2 FQNNGV. With 8 bases clipped from V and 1 base from J, the junction kept 6 bases outside the gene matches. The CDR3 sequence is 15 residues long. The CDR3 nucleotides read TGTGCCAGCTTACGTGGACAGGGGTCTGGAAACACCATATATTTT. Translating gives CASLRGQGSGNTIYF.

This clonotype was detected many times. V and J are TRBV12-3 or TRBV12-4 and TRBJ2-7; D ambiguous. The CDR3 has 13 amino acids. V lost 6 bases, J lost 3 bases, and 12 bases lay in between. The CDR3 nucleotides read TGTGCCAGCAGAATAACCCCCCGCTACGAGCAGTACTTC. Residues: CASRITPRYEQYF.

This clonotype has more than one count but fewer than ten. The rearrangement joins TRBV29-1 to TRBJ1-1; a possible D gene is TRBD1 (5 bases). Trimming removed 5 bases at V and 2 bases at J, with 9 bases between. Germline values: CDR1 SQVTM, CDR2 ANQGSEA. This CDR3 has 12 amino acids. CDR3 in amino acids: CSVMTDNTEAFF. Here the CDR3 DNA reads TGCAGCGTTATGACAGACAACACTGAAGCTTTCTTT.

The rearrangement links TRBV15 to TRBJ2-7; 7 bases are a match to TRBD2. CDR1 is LNHNV, CDR2 YYDKDF, per germline (reference sequence). The CDR3 consists of 17 residues. Unmatched junction bases numbered 11, after V lost 0 bases and J lost 3 bases. Written as DNA, the CDR3 is TGTGCCACCAGCAGAGATGATCTATCCAGCGGGGTCTACGAGCAGTACTTC. This sequence encodes CATSRDDLSSGVYEQYF.

This clonotype has only a few counts. This sequence joins TRBV5-1 and TRBJ1-2; 7 bases agree with TRBD1. V was pared by 0 bases and J by 0 bases, with 8 bases of the junction left unmatched. The CDR3 has 17 residues. The V gene's germline CDR1 is SGHRS and CDR2 YFSETQ. CDR3 region: CASSLGDSAPSNYGYTF. The CDR3 DNA follows: TGCGCCAGCAGCTTGGGGGACAGCGCTCCTTCTAACTATGGCTACACCTTC.

This clonotype has a count of ten or more. The chain carries TRBV29-1 and TRBJ1-5; 8 nucleotides align to TRBD1. The CDR3 sequence is 13 residues long. Trimming at V came to 6 bases and at J to 3 bases, leaving 4 bases not matched to a gene. The germline gives CDR1 SQVTM, CDR2 ANQGSEA. The CDR3: CSVSDRDNQPQHF. The CDR3 DNA reads as TGCAGCGTCTCGGACAGGGACAATCAGCCCCAGCATTTT.

This clonotype was seen at least ten times. The chain recombines TRBV28 with TRBJ1-4; 10 bases match TRBD1. This CDR3 contains 14 residues. Losses at the gene ends were 3 bases for V and 6 bases for J; bases not matched to a gene: 1. Germline V lookup: CDR1 MDHEN, CDR2 SYDVKM. The CDR3 nucleotides read TGTGCCAGCAGTTTGACAGGGGGCGATGAAAAACTGTTTTTT. Its protein is CASSLTGGDEKLFF.

The V gene is TRBV7-9, the J gene TRBJ2-7, with D perhaps matching TRBD1 (6 bases). The CDR3 contains 13 residues. Germline V gene sequence: CDR1 SEHNR, CDR2 FQNEAQ (reference sequence). V lost 4 bases, J lost 6 bases, and 13 bases lay in between. The chain's CDR3 is CASSWDTIGEQYF. In DNA, the CDR3 is TGTGCCAGCAGCTGGGACACCATTGGCGAGCAGTACTTC.

Only a few counts were recorded for this clonotype. J is TRBJ2-1 and V is TRBV12-3 or TRBV12-4; maybe TRBD1 (6 bases). The CDR3 has 13 amino acids. Trimming pared 6 bases from V and 3 bases from J, leaving 9 bases between. The CDR3: CASRTGRYNEQFF. The CDR3, as DNA: TGTGCCAGCAGAACAGGGCGCTACAATGAGCAGTTCTTC.

At least ten counts were recorded for this clonotype. This chain connects TRBV20-1 to TRBJ1-3; no definite D call. V dropped 5 bases and J dropped 0 bases, with 11 bases sitting between them. Germline V gene lookup returns CDR1 DFQATT and CDR2 SNEGSKA (reference sequence). The CDR3 length is 14 residues. The CDR3 DNA follows: TGCAGTGCTCTACTACAAAGCTCTGGAAACACCATATATTTT. Protein sequence: CSALLQSSGNTIYF.

V gene TRBV7-2 combines with J gene TRBJ2-2; 7 nucleotides match TRBD2. The CDR3 runs 15 residues. Germline V gene lookup returns CDR1 SGHTA and CDR2 FQGNSA. The V segment lost 2 bases and the J segment 6 bases; nucleotides outside the gene matches: 6. The CDR3 nucleotides read TGTGCCAGCAGCTTAATGGCGGGAGAGGCCGGGGAGCTGTTTTTT. It yields the protein CASSLMAGEAGELFF.